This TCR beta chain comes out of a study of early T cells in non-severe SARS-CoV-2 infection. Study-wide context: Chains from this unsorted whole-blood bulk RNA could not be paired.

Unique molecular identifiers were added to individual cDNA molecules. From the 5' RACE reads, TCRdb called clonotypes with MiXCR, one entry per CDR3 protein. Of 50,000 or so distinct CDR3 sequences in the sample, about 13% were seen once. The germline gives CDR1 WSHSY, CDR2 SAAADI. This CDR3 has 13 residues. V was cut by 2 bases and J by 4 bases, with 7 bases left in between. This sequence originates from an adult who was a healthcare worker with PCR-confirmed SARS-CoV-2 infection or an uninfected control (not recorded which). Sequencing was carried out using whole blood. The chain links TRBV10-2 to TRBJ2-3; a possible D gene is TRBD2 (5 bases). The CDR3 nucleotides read TGCGCCAGCAGTGAGGGGAGCCCAGATACGCAGTATTTT. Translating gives CASSEGSPDTQYF.